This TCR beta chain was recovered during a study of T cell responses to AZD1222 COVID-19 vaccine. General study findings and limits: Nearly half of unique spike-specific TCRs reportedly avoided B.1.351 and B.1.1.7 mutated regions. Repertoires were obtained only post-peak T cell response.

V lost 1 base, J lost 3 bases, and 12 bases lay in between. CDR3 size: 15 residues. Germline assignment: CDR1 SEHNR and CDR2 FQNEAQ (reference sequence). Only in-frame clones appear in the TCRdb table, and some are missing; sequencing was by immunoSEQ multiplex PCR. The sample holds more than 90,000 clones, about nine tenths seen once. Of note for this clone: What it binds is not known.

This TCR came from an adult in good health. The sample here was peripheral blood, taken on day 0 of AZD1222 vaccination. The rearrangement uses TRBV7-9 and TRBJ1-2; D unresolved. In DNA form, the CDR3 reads TGTGCCAGCAGCTTAGGCAGTCCGGCTCACTATGGCTACACCTTC. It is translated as CASSLGSPAHYGYTF.